Below, 11 T cell receptor beta chains from the same sample are listed, as sequenced in a study of blood T cells in healthy people across ages. Using a J-beta primer mix together with a sample-barcoded 5' primer, a second PCR was run for about 6 to 12 cycles. Each CDR3 protein gets one entry after TCRdb re-called the 5' RACE reads with MiXCR. The data show roughly 860,000 distinct CDR3 sequences, around 62% seen once. Sequencing was done on a sample of blood. The receptors derive from a man aged 30 to 39 in good health.

In its sample, this clonotype was seen once. The chain has TRBV28 and TRBJ2-3, with TRBD1 identical over 8 bases. CDR1 is MDHEN and CDR2 is SYDVKM in the germline V gene. The CDR3 has 15 residues. V gave up 3 bases and J gave up 2 bases; unmatched junction bases: 4. CDR3 loop: CASSFRQGHTDTQYF. In DNA, the CDR3 is TGTGCCAGCAGTTTTCGACAGGGGCACACAGATACGCAGTATTTT.

This clonotype was seen ten or more times. The gene calls are TRBV4-2 and TRBJ2-5; 9 nucleotides line up with TRBD1. The CDR3 is 16 amino acids. In germline, CDR1 is LGHNA, CDR2 YNFKEQ. After removal of 3 bases from V and 5 bases from J, the junction contained 10 bases not matched to a gene. DNA for the CDR3: TGTGCCAGCAGCCAGGGCGGGACAGGGTCGGTGGAGACCCAGTACTTC. Protein product: CASSQGGTGSVETQYF.

This clonotype has just a few counts. The rearrangement links TRBV12-3 or TRBV12-4 to TRBJ1-1; D possibly corresponds to TRBD1 (5 bases). The CDR3 covers 15 residues. With 1 base removed from V and 2 bases from J, the gap between germline ends came to 11 bases. CDR3 DNA: TGTGCCAGCAGTTTAGAGTGGCAGGGAAACACTGAAGCTTTCTTT. Protein sequence: CASSLEWQGNTEAFF.

J is TRBJ1-4 and V is TRBV7-8; a weak D match, TRBD1 (6 bases). CDR1 and CDR2 from the germline V gene are SGHVS and FQNEAQ. The CDR3 has 15 residues. Between the trimmed V and J ends, which lost 0 bases and 10 bases, there was a span of 15 bases. The CDR3 bases are TGTGCCAGCAGCTTAGCGGGGGGGCAGGGCGGAAAACTGTTTTTT. Protein product: CASSLAGGQGGKLFF.

The V and J genes are TRBV20-1 and TRBJ1-4, with 9 bases fitting TRBD1. J gave up 4 bases and V 2 bases, and 8 bases lay outside the gene matches. CDR1 and CDR2 from the germline V gene are DFQATT and SNEGSKA (reference sequence). The CDR3 length is 16 residues. The CDR3 region is CSARNPGQGYNEKLFF. The CDR3 DNA follows: TGCAGTGCTAGAAACCCGGGACAGGGATATAATGAAAAACTGTTTTTT.

This rearrangement joins TRBV6-2 or TRBV6-3 to TRBJ1-5, with 9 bases matching TRBD1. The CDR3 is 15 amino acids. In germline, CDR1 is MNHEY, CDR2 SVGEGT. The V segment lost 5 bases and the J segment 7 bases; nucleotides outside the gene matches: 9. The CDR3 spells CASSIPGQGWQPQHF. The CDR3 nucleotides are TGTGCCAGCAGTATCCCGGGACAGGGATGGCAGCCCCAGCATTTT.

The genes are TRBV20-1 and TRBJ1-2; TRBD1 aligns across 11 bases. CDR3 length equals 15 residues. Germline values: CDR1 DFQATT, CDR2 SNEGSKA (reference sequence). After removal of 1 base from V and 2 bases from J, the junction contained 3 bases not matched to a gene. In DNA, the CDR3 is TGCAGTGCTAGAGGGACAGGGGGCCAAAACTATGGCTACACCTTC. Translation gives CSARGTGGQNYGYTF.

There are a few counts of this clonotype. V is TRBV7-9 and J is TRBJ1-2, with TRBD1 identical over 7 bases. The germline V gene encodes CDR1 SEHNR and CDR2 FQNEAQ (reference sequence). The CDR3 runs 13 residues. V lost 7 bases to trimming and J lost 2 bases; unmatched junction nucleotides: 4. The CDR3 spells CASTDRVNYGYTF. CDR3 nucleotide sequence: TGTGCCAGCACCGACAGGGTCAACTATGGCTACACCTTC.

The chain employs TRBV12-3 or TRBV12-4 and TRBJ2-4; D assignment may be TRBD1 or TRBD2 (5 bases each). The end of the DNA aligns better with TRBJ2-7, so the J call may be wrong. There are 14 residues in the CDR3. Here the CDR3 DNA reads TGTGCCAGCAGTTTATTGGGGGTGGGCTACGAGCAGTACTTC. Translating gives CASSLLGVGYEQYF.

In this sample, this clonotype turned up once. This chain uses TRBV2 with TRBJ2-1; D gene ambiguous. Germline CDR1 is SNHLY and CDR2 is FYNNEI. This CDR3 spans 14 amino acids. V lost 5 bases and J lost 8, with 16 bases in between. The CDR3: CASSKDRPYDEQFF. The CDR3 bases are TGTGCCAGCAGTAAAGACCGACCTTACGATGAGCAGTTCTTC.

This clonotype was observed a handful of times. The chain uses TRBV29-1 and TRBJ2-3; D is possibly TRBD2 (6 bases). Per the germline V gene, CDR1 is SQVTM and CDR2 is ANQGSEA. V dropped 7 bases and J dropped 11 bases, with 16 bases sitting between them. The CDR3 runs to 11 residues. The CDR3 here is CSGTTGERQYF. The CDR3 DNA reads TGCAGCGGAACGACGGGGGAGAGGCAGTATTTT.